The 29 T cell receptor beta chains below come from one sample, sequenced in a study of T cell repertoires and Cas9 in healthy adults. Clones were sequenced by immunoSEQ multiplex PCR, and TCRdb holds only the in-frame ones, with some missing. The table records more than 20,000 clones, less than 95% of them present only once. Material: CD4+ effector T cells (CD127+, CD25-, CD137-, CD154-) from PBMCs; culture status not recorded. The receptor set was obtained from a human donor in good health.

This sequence joins TRBV4-3 and TRBJ1-5; D is possibly TRBD1 (5 bases). With 1 base removed from V and 7 bases from J, the gap between germline ends came to 17 bases. The CDR3 contains 16 residues. Germline V CDR1 and CDR2: LGHNA, YSLEER. CDR3 region: CASSQGLGLRAQPQHF. The CDR3 DNA reads as TGCGCCAGCAGCCAAGGGTTGGGACTGAGAGCACAGCCCCAGCATTTT.

The J gene is TRBJ2-5, the V gene TRBV6-1; 8 nucleotides align to TRBD2. The ends lost 4 bases at V and 5 bases at J; junction bases unmatched: 12. Germline lookup yields CDR1 MNHNS and CDR2 SASEGT. CDR3 size: 16 residues. In nucleotides, the CDR3 is TGTGCCAGCAGTGCTCAATACGAGCGGGAGTGGGAGACCCAGTACTTC. Translating it yields CASSAQYEREWETQYF.

The J gene is TRBJ1-1, the V gene TRBV10-3; TRBD1 aligns across 7 bases. Germline loops: CDR1 ENHRY, CDR2 SYGVKD. Trimming took 7 bases from V and 1 from J; bases not matched to a gene: 6. The CDR3 has 14 amino acids. In DNA, the CDR3 is TGTGCCATCACTGGACAGGCCGAGAACACTGAAGCTTTCTTT. It yields the protein CAITGQAENTEAFF.

This chain links TRBV30 with TRBJ1-1; 7 bases match TRBD1. J lost 3 bases, V lost 2 bases, and 3 bases had no gene match. The CDR3 extends over 13 amino acids. The germline gives CDR1 GTSNPN, CDR2 SVGIG (reference sequence). The CDR3: CAWSNRGDTEAFF. The CDR3 coding sequence is TGTGCCTGGAGTAACAGGGGCGACACTGAAGCTTTCTTT.

CDR3 protein: CASSLASGGVYEQFF. The CDR3 DNA reads TGTGCCAGCAGCTTAGCTAGCGGGGGGGTGTATGAGCAGTTCTTC. J is TRBJ2-1 and V is TRBV11-3; 12 bases match TRBD2. This CDR3 has 15 residues. Germline V lookup: CDR1 SGHNT, CDR2 YENEEA. V trimming: 1 base; J trimming: 8 bases; junction bases outside the gene matches: 3.

The V gene is TRBV7-9, the J gene TRBJ1-3; the D gene is possibly TRBD1 (6 bases). CDR3 length: 14 amino acids. Germline V gene lookup returns CDR1 SEHNR and CDR2 FQNEAQ (reference sequence). Trimming left V 2 bases short and J 3 bases short, with 8 bases between. This CDR3 reads CASSLSGDGNTIYF. The DNA of the CDR3 is TGTGCCAGCAGCTTATCAGGGGATGGAAACACCATATATTTT.

Only one count was recorded for this clone. The chain combines TRBV4-3 with TRBJ1-2, with unresolved D. The CDR3 has 12 residues. Deletions cut 6 bases from V and 8 bases from J, with 13 bases between. Germline-derived CDR1 and CDR2 are LGHNA and YSLEER. DNA for the CDR3: TGCGCCAGCAGAAGAGGAGAGAGCGGCTACACCTTC. Translation: CASRRGESGYTF.

The chain combines TRBV11-3 with TRBJ1-3; D is uncertain. This CDR3 spans 12 amino acids. V shed 1 base and J shed 3 bases, with 1 base lying between them. CDR1 SGHNT and CDR2 YENEEA come from the germline V gene. In nucleotides, the CDR3 is TGTGCCAGCAGCTTAGTTGGAAACACCATATATTTT. Its translation: CASSLVGNTIYF. The full variable domain, completed using reference TRBV11-3 and TRBJ1-3, is EAGVVQSPRYKIIEKKQPVAFWCNPISGHNTLYWYLQNLGQGPELLIRYENEEAVDDSQLPKDRFSAERLKGVDSTLKIQPAELGDSAVYLCASSLVGNTIYFGEGSWLTVV.

The rearrangement uses TRBV28 and TRBJ1-2; D perhaps matches TRBD1 (5 bases). The germline CDR1 and CDR2 sequences are MDHEN and SYDVKM. With 8 bases removed from V and 3 bases from J, the gap between germline ends came to 7 bases. The CDR3 has 11 amino acids. The CDR3 DNA follows: TGTGCCAGCCGGGACTACTATGGCTACACCTTC. This translates into CASRDYYGYTF.

CDR3 sequence (DNA): TGTGCCAGCAGCCCCTGTGCCATTGGTCTAGCCAAAAACATTCAGTACTTC. Translated, it gives CASSPCAIGLAKNIQYF. This rearrangement joins TRBV11-3 to TRBJ2-4; D remains unclear. The CDR3 consists of 17 residues. Trimming removed 5 bases from V and 0 bases from J, with 17 bases in between. Looked up from germline, CDR1 is SGHNT and CDR2 is YENEEA.

CDR3 nucleotide sequence: TGTGCCAGCAGTGTTGACAGGGAAGCTTTCTTT. Its protein product is CASSVDREAFF. The rearrangement links TRBV6-5 to TRBJ1-1; D might be TRBD1 (6 bases). Trimming took 5 bases from V and 8 from J, leaving 9 bases between them. CDR1 and CDR2 from the germline V gene are MNHEY and SVGAGI. CDR3 length: 11 amino acids.

The chain combines TRBV11-3 with TRBJ2-1; D uncertain. Germline V gene sequence: CDR1 SGHNT, CDR2 YENEEA. This CDR3 comprises 13 residues. V dropped 8 bases and J dropped 0 bases, with 8 bases sitting between them. Here the CDR3 reads CASGLSSYNEQFF. CDR3 DNA: TGTGCCAGCGGGCTAAGCTCCTACAATGAGCAGTTCTTC.

V is TRBV6-6 and J is TRBJ2-5; D possibly corresponds to TRBD2 (6 bases). Germline CDR1 and CDR2: MNHNY and SVGAGI (reference sequence). Between the trimmed V and J ends, which lost 4 bases and 5 bases, there was a span of 14 bases. CDR3 size: 14 residues. The CDR3 DNA sequence: TGTGCCAGCAGTTTGGGGCTAGCGTGGGAGACCCAGTACTTC. Protein sequence: CASSLGLAWETQYF.

The V and J genes are TRBV2 and TRBJ1-2; possible D gene TRBD1, 5 bases. The CDR3 totals 13 residues. Germline loops: CDR1 SNHLY, CDR2 FYNNEI. Trimming left V 6 bases short and J 3 bases short, with 11 bases between. The CDR3, as DNA: TGTGCCAGCAGCCAGGGACGGGACTATGGCTACACCTTC. Its translation: CASSQGRDYGYTF. The full variable domain, with the rest looked up from reference TRBV2 and TRBJ1-2, is EPEVTQTPSHQVTQMGQEVILRCVPISNHLYFYWYRQILGQKVEFLVSFYNNEISEKSEIFDDQFSVERPDGSNFTLKIRSTKLEDSAMYFCASSQGRDYGYTFGSGTRLTVV.

The genes are TRBV27 and TRBJ2-7; D may be TRBD2 (7 bases). With 6 bases removed from V and 2 bases from J, the gap between germline ends came to 17 bases. CDR1 is MNHEY and CDR2 is SMNVEV in the germline V gene (reference sequence). CDR3 length: 15 residues. CDR3 amino acids: CASSLGGGPPYEQYF. CDR3 coding DNA: TGTGCCAGCAGCTTAGGGGGGGGGCCTCCCTACGAGCAGTACTTC.

The chain links TRBV4-1 to TRBJ2-2; D gene unclear. CDR1 and CDR2 from the germline V gene are MGHRA and YSYEKL. The V gene lost 0 bases and the J gene lost 6 bases, with 17 bases spanning the gap. CDR3 size: 17 residues. The CDR3 loop reads CASSQDQVSIVAGELFF. The CDR3 coding sequence is TGCGCCAGCAGCCAAGATCAGGTTTCGATAGTGGCCGGGGAGCTGTTTTTT.

J is TRBJ2-1 and V is TRBV12-5, with TRBD2 identical over 13 bases. This CDR3 is 19 amino acids long. Per germline, CDR1 LGHNT and CDR2 FRNRAP. V was clipped by 2 bases and J by 2 bases; unmatched bases: 9. Here the CDR3 reads CASGLTSGRAYGAYNEQFF. CDR3 bases: TGTGCTAGTGGTTTGACTAGCGGGAGGGCCTACGGCGCCTACAATGAGCAGTTCTTC.

This clone has just one count. The germline gene is not matched at one end of the junction; a read error may be the cause. The chain employs TRBV5-4 and TRBJ1-6; 9 bases match TRBD1. CDR1 SGHNT and CDR2 YYREEE come from the germline V gene (reference sequence). The CDR3 is made up of 14 amino acids. The CDR3 loop reads CAGSTGQGDSPLHF. CDR3 DNA: TGTGCCGGCAGCACGGGACAGGGCGATTCACCCCTCCACTTT.

The chain couples TRBV30 to TRBJ1-2; tentative D call: TRBD1 (5 bases). The CDR3 loop spans 16 amino acids. Germline CDR1 reads GTSNPN; CDR2 reads SVGIG (reference sequence). Trimming removed 0 bases from V and 0 bases from J, with 14 bases in between. CDR3 nucleotide sequence: TGTGCCTGGAGTGTACCGAAGACAGCGACTAACTATGGCTACACCTTC. Translated, it gives CAWSVPKTATNYGYTF.

The genes are TRBV7-2 and TRBJ1-1; maybe TRBD1 (6 bases). CDR3 length: 15 residues. V was cut by 4 bases and J by 6 bases, with 18 bases left in between. Per the germline V gene, CDR1 is SGHTA and CDR2 is FQGNSA. In nucleotides, the CDR3 is TGTGCCAGCAGCTCACAGGGAGATCTGGTAGCTGAAGCTTTCTTT. The encoded protein is CASSSQGDLVAEAFF.

The chain has TRBV5-1 and TRBJ2-3; 8 bases are a match to TRBD2. This CDR3 comprises 13 residues. V lost 3 bases and J lost 9; bases outside the gene matches: 6. Per the germline V gene, CDR1 is SGHRS and CDR2 is YFSETQ. The CDR3 DNA follows: TGCGCCAGCAGCTGGGCGGGAGGTGACACGCAGTATTTT. Translated: CASSWAGGDTQYF. The variable domain in full, with the rest retrieved from reference TRBV5-1 and TRBJ2-3, is KAGVTQTPRYLIKTRGQQVTLSCSPISGHRSVSWYQQTPGQGLQFLFEYFSETQRNKGNFPGRFSGRQFSNSRSEMNVSTLELGDSALYLCASSWAGGDTQYFGPGTRLTVL.

The chain combines TRBV6-4 with TRBJ2-7; TRBD1 agrees at 7 bases. The CDR3 has 15 residues. The J segment lost 0 bases and the V segment lost 7 bases, leaving 9 bases of the junction unmatched. Germline CDR1 reads MRHNA; CDR2 reads SNTAGT. This CDR3 is CASILDRTSSYEQYF. CDR3 sequence (DNA): TGTGCCAGCATCCTGGACAGGACGAGCTCCTACGAGCAGTACTTC.

The gene calls are TRBV6-6 and TRBJ2-6; 7 nucleotides align to TRBD1. CDR1 and CDR2 (germline): MNHNY, SVGAGI (reference sequence). Unmatched junction bases numbered 4, after V lost 5 bases and J lost 0 bases. This CDR3 comprises 16 residues. The CDR3 loop reads CASSRGQLSGANVLTF. CDR3 DNA sequence: TGTGCCAGCAGTAGGGGACAGCTCTCTGGGGCCAACGTCCTGACTTTC.

V usage is TRBV5-8 and J usage is TRBJ1-1; 7 bases map to TRBD1. CDR1 and CDR2 (germline): SGHTS, YDEGEE. The CDR3 length is 14 residues. V lost 0 bases and J lost 5; bases outside the gene matches: 4. CDR3 nucleotides: TGTGCCAGCAGCTTGGTATCCAGGGGGACTGAAGCTTTCTTT. Translating it yields CASSLVSRGTEAFF.

This chain joins TRBV6-6 and TRBJ2-7; D possibly corresponds to TRBD1 (5 bases). This CDR3 has 13 residues. The germline V and J ends were trimmed by 2 bases and 3 bases, with 8 bases remaining between them. From germline, CDR1 is MNHNY and CDR2 SVGAGI (reference sequence). The CDR3 sequence: CASSYDQGYEQYF. The DNA of the CDR3 is TGTGCCAGCAGTTACGATCAGGGCTACGAGCAGTACTTC.

This rearrangement joins TRBV5-6 to TRBJ2-1; TRBD2 aligns across 9 bases. V shed 2 bases and J 5 bases; nucleotides not matched to a gene: 5. CDR1 and CDR2 (germline): SGHDT, YYEEEE. This CDR3 has 15 amino acids. The CDR3 region has the DNA TGTGCCAGCAGCTTAGTAATAGCGGGGGACAATGAGCAGTTCTTC. Translated, it gives CASSLVIAGDNEQFF.

The CDR3 is CASSVGSGGHNEQFF. CDR3 bases: TGTGCCAGCAGCGTAGGTTCGGGGGGGCACAATGAGCAGTTCTTC. The V gene is TRBV9, the J gene TRBJ2-1; 8 positions match TRBD2. The trim removed 0 bases at V and 5 bases at J, leaving 4 bases unmatched. There are 15 residues in the CDR3. The germline CDR1 and CDR2 sequences are SGDLS and YYNGEE.

The chain employs TRBV7-2 and TRBJ2-1; TRBD1 might be the D (5 bases). V lost 5 bases and J lost 7, with 24 bases in between. The CDR3 loop spans 17 amino acids. Germline V gene data show CDR1 as SGHTA and CDR2 as FQGNSA. CDR3 bases: TGTGCCAGCAGCCCAAGGGGTGGGGTAGGCAACAATAATGAGCAGTTCTTC. This codes for CASSPRGGVGNNNEQFF.

In this sample, this clone turned up once. V is TRBV21-1 and J is TRBJ2-1. TRBV21-1 is described as a pseudogene. The CDR3 totals 17 residues. The chain's CDR3 is CASSKGWQGAAYNEQFF. In DNA, the CDR3 is TGTGCCAGCAGCAAAGGATGGCAGGGAGCGGCGTACAATGAGCAGTTCTTC.